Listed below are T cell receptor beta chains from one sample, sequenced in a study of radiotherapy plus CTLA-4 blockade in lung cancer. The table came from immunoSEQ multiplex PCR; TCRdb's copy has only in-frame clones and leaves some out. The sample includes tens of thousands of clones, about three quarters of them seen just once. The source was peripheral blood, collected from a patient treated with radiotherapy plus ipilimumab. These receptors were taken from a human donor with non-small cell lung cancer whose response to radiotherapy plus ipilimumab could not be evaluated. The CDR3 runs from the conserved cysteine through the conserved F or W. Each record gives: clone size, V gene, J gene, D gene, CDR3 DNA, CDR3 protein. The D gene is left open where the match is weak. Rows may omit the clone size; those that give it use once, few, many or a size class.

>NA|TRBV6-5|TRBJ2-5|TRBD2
TGTGCCAGCAGTTACAGCGGGGCCCAAGAGACCCAGTACTTC
CASSYSGAQETQYF
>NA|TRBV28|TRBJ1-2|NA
TGTGCCAGCAGTTTAGCAGTCTATGGCTACACCTTC
CASSLAVYGYTF
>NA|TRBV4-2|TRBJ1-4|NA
TGTGCCAGCAGCCTCCGAGGTAAAGAGGAAAAACTGTTTTTT
CASSLRGKEEKLFF
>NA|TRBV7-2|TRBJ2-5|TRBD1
TGTGCCAGCAGCTCGTTAGGACAGGGCCTTCAAGAGACCCAGTACTTC
CASSSLGQGLQETQYF
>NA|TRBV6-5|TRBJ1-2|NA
TGTGCCAGCAGTTACTCGCAGGGGCTGGGTGGCTACACCTTC
CASSYSQGLGGYTF
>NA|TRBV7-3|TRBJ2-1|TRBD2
TGTGCCAGCAGCGGGACTAGCGGGGGAAATGAGCAGTTCTTC
CASSGTSGGNEQFF
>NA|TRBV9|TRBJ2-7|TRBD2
TGTGCCAGCAGCCCGGGACTAGCGGGGCTCGAGCAGTACTTC
CASSPGLAGLEQYF
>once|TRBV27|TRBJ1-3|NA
TGTGCCAGCAGTTTTAGCGGGGGAGGGACTGGAAACACCATATATTTT
CASSFSGGGTGNTIYF
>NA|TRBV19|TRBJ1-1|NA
TGTGCCAGTAGTATAGTCGGACACTCCGGCACTGAAGCTTTCTTT
CASSIVGHSGTEAFF
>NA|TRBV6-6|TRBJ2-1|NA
TGTGCCAGCATCCACAGAACGGTTAATGAGCAGTTCTTC
CASIHRTVNEQFF
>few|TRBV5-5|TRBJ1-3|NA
TGTGCCAGCAGCTTGCTTGGCAGGGTATCTGGAAACACCATATATTTT
CASSLLGRVSGNTIYF
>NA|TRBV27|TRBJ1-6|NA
TGTGCCAGCAGGCCCGAACCCGGGTTGTCACCCCTCCACTTT
CASRPEPGLSPLHF
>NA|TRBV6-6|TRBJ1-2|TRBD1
TGTGCCAGCAGTGCGACAGGGACTGACTACACCTTC
CASSATGTDYTF
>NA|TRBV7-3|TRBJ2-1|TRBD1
TGTGCCAGCAGCTTAACGTCGGGGACAGGGGTATACAATGAGCAGTTCTTC
CASSLTSGTGVYNEQFF
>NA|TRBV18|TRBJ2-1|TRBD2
TGTGCCAGCTCACCGTTTGGCGGGGGGGGATACAATGAGCAGTTCTTC
CASSPFGGGGYNEQFF
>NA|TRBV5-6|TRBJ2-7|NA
TGTGCCAGCAGCTTACGATTCAGCTCCTACGAGCAGTACTTC
CASSLRFSSYEQYF
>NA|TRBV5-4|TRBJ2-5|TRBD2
TGTGCCAGCAGCTTCCTAGCGGGGGGCCACCGGTACTTC
CASSFLAGGHRYF
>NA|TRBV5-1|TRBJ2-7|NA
TGCGCCATCGCGGGCGCGTTCAACGAGCAGTACTTC
CAIAGAFNEQYF
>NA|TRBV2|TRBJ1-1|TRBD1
TGTGCCAGCAGATTGACAGGGGACACTGAAGCTTTCTTT
CASRLTGDTEAFF
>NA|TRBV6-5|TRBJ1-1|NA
TGTGCCAGCAACCACGGGGGGGAAGCTTTCTTT
CASNHGGEAFF
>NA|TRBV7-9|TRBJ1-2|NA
TGTGCCAGCACGAGAACGGGAGGGAACTATGGCTACACCTTC
CASTRTGGNYGYTF
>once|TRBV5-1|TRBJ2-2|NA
TGCGCCAGCAGCTTACAGGGAGCCGGGGAGCTGTTTTTT
CASSLQGAGELFF
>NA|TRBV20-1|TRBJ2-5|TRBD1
TGCAGTGGGGGACAGCCGGAGACCCAGTACTTC
CSGGQPETQYF
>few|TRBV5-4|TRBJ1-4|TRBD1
TGTGCCAGCAGCGAAGGGGGACCGGGACAGACTAATGAAAAACTGTTTTTT
CASSEGGPGQTNEKLFF
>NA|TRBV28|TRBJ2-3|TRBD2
TGTGCCAGCATAACCCCGTTAGCGGGGGGGCCTGAAGATACGCAGTATTTT
CASITPLAGGPEDTQYF
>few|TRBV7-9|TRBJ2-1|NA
TGTGCCAGCAGCTTAGTTACGACTTTCCCGGTAGGTGAGCAGTTCTTC
CASSLVTTFPVGEQFF
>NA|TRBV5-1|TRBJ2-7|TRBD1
TGCGCCAGCAGCTTGGCCGTAGGACAGGGCTACGAGCAGTACTTC
CASSLAVGQGYEQYF
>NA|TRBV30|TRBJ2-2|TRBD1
TGTGCCTGGACATGGGGGACAGGGGCGAACACCGGGGAGCTGTTTTTT
CAWTWGTGANTGELFF
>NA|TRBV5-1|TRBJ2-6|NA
TGCGCCAGCAGCTTGAGTGTAGTCTCTGGGGCCAACGTCCTGACTTTC
CASSLSVVSGANVLTF
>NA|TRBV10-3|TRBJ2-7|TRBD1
TGTGCCATCGGGGAACAGGGGGTAGTCGAGCAGTACTTC
CAIGEQGVVEQYF
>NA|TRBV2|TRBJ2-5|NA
TGTGCCAGCAGTGAACTAGTCGGGACCCAGTACTTC
CASSELVGTQYF
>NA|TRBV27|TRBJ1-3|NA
TGTGCCAGCAGTTTACGAGGGCCTGGAAACACCATATATTTT
CASSLRGPGNTIYF
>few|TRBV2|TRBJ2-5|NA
TGTGCCAGCAGTGTAGGAGGAGAGACCCAGTACTTC
CASSVGGETQYF
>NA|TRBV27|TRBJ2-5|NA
TGTGCCAGTAAACCCCGACTAGGAGAGGAGACCCAGTACTTC
CASKPRLGEETQYF
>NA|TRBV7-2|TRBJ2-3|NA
TGTGCCACCTCACTTGACACAGATACGCAGTATTTT
CATSLDTDTQYF
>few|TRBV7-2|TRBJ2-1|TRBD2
TGTGCCAGCAGCCCGGGGACTAGCGGGAGGCATGAGCAGTTCTTC
CASSPGTSGRHEQFF
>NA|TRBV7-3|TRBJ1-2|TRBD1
TGTGCCAGCAGCTTAGAGTTGGGACAGACCTATTGCTACACCTTC
CASSLELGQTYCYTF
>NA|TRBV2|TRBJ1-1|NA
TGTGCCAGCAGTAACGAGAGGAACACTGAAGCTTTCTTT
CASSNERNTEAFF
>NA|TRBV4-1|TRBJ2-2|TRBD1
TGCGCCAGCAGCCCCCGACAGGGCTCGACCGGGGAGCTGTTTTTT
CASSPRQGSTGELFF
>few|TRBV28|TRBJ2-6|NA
TGTGCCAGCAGTTTTCACAGCTCTGGGGCCAACGTCCTGACTTTC
CASSFHSSGANVLTF
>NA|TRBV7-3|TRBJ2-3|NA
TGTGCCAGCAGCTTAACGTTCGCAGATACGCAGTATTTT
CASSLTFADTQYF
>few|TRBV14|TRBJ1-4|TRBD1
TGTGCCAGCAGCCAAGGCGGGACAGCCTACGGAAAACTGTTTTTT
CASSQGGTAYGKLFF
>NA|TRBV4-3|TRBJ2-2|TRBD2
TGCGCCAGCAGCCAAGACCGCCGACTAGCGGGAGCGGCCGGGGAGCTGTTTTTT
CASSQDRRLAGAAGELFF
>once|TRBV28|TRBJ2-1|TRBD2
TGTGCCAGCAGTTTAAGCGGGACCCCATGGGGTGAGCAGTTCTTC
CASSLSGTPWGEQFF
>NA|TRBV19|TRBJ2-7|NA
TGTGCCAGTAGTATAGTTGGGGCATCCTACGAGCAGTACTTC
CASSIVGASYEQYF
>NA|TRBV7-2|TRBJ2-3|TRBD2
TGTGCCAGCAGCTTAGGGGTAGCGGGAATGGATACGCAGTATTTT
CASSLGVAGMDTQYF
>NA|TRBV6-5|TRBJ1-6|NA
TGTGCCAGCAGTTACAGGGGTGCTAATTCACCCCTCCACTTT
CASSYRGANSPLHF
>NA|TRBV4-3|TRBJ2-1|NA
TGCGCCAGCAGCCAAGACTTCACAGGGGGGGGTGAGCAGTTCTTC
CASSQDFTGGGEQFF
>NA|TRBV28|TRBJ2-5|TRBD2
TGTGCCAGCAGTTTAGGGACTAGCTCAAAGACCCAGTACTTC
CASSLGTSSKTQYF
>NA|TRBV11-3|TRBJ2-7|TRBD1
TGTGCCAGCAGCAAGGGACAGGGGACCCACGAGCAGTACTTC
CASSKGQGTHEQYF
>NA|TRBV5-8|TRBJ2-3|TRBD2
TGTGCCAGCAGCTTGGACCCCGGGACTAGCGGGGGAAGCACAGATACGCAGTATTTT
CASSLDPGTSGGSTDTQYF